A selection of T cell receptor beta chains follows, all from one sample in a study of CD8 T cells in ankylosing spondylitis. TCRdb processed the 5' RACE reads anew with MiXCR; each CDR3 protein has one entry. This table has about 240,000 distinct CDR3 sequences, 8% to 9.5% appearing once. Sequences were obtained from blood, either unsorted or a sorted T cell fraction (not recorded which). These receptors were obtained from a male donor with ankylosing spondylitis or in good health (not recorded which). The CDR3 runs from the conserved cysteine through the conserved F or W. D genes are given only for firm matches. Only some rows state a clone size, as once, few, many or a class for expanded clones.

j_call clone_size v_call d_call cdr3_nt cdr3_aa
TRBJ1-3 many TRBV12-3/TRBV12-4 NA TGTGCCAGCTGCAAGGGAGATGGAAACACCATATATTTT CASCKGDGNTIYF
TRBJ2-7 many TRBV4-2 TRBD2 TGTGCCAGCAGCCTGACAACGGGAGGGTCCTACGAGCAGTACTTC CASSLTTGGSYEQYF
TRBJ2-7 many TRBV20-1 NA TGCAGTGTGAGGGACCACTACGAGCAGTACTTC CSVRDHYEQYF
TRBJ1-1 many TRBV7-2 NA TGTGCCAGCAGCTATAGAAACGCGGAATGGGCTTTCTTT CASSYRNAEWAFF
TRBJ1-1 few TRBV6-6 NA TGTGCCGAGCGAGGAGCGGTGAACACTGAAGCTTTCTTT CAERGAVNTEAFF
TRBJ2-1 NA TRBV7-3 NA TGTGCCAGCGCGGGACAGAATAGCAATGAGCAGTTCTTC CASAGQNSNEQFF
TRBJ1-2 many TRBV12-3/TRBV12-4 NA TGTGCCAGCAGTTTATGGGGAGGAGGCTACACCTTC CASSLWGGGYTF
TRBJ1-1 many TRBV7-3 NA TGTGCCAGCAGCTTAAGGGGGCCCACTGAAGCTTTCTTT CASSLRGPTEAFF
TRBJ1-5 many TRBV6-6 TRBD1 TGTGCCAGCAAAGACAGGGGGAATCAGCCCCAGCATTTT CASKDRGNQPQHF
TRBJ2-2 NA TRBV24-1 NA TGTGCCACCAGTGATTTGCTGTTCGGGGAGCTGTTTTTT CATSDLLFGELFF
TRBJ2-7 many TRBV29-1 TRBD1 TGCAGCGTTGTACAGGGACAGGCGCTTAAGGTGCAGTACTTC CSVVQGQALKVQYF
TRBJ2-1 many TRBV29-1 TRBD1 TGCAGCGTTGAGAGGCAGGGGGCGCGTGTTGAGCAGTTCTTC CSVERQGARVEQFF